This TCR beta chain was recovered during a study of identical twins. Only healthy Caucasians were included as donors. Findings and limits, study-wide: Recombination models fit unrelated individuals' TCR alpha sharing but underestimated twins'.

This clonotype was counted a few times. Antigen: not known. In TCRdb, the 5' RACE reads were re-called with MiXCR into one record per CDR3 protein. The data hold roughly 1.6 million distinct CDR3 sequences, with roughly a third observed a single time. The germline V gene has CDR1 MNHNS and CDR2 SASEGT. CDR3 length equals 13 residues. V shed 2 bases, J shed 12 bases, and the junction held 7 bases outside the gene matches. The genes are TRBV6-1 and TRBJ2-7; 10 nucleotides agree with TRBD2. The source is a newborn girl in good health. Material for sequencing was cord blood. The CDR3 DNA follows: TGTGCCAGCAGTGAAAGCGGGAGGGCTGATCTGTACTTC. This codes for CASSESGRADLYF.